The rows below give T cell receptor beta chains drawn from one sample of a study of blood T cell repertoires in COVID-19. Libraries were prepared by immunoSEQ multiplex PCR; TCRdb keeps only in-frame clonotypes and omits some of them. The sample includes fewer than 45,000 clones, 70% to 90% of them seen just once. The source material was peripheral blood. The source of these receptors is a human donor in a cohort sampled during active COVID-19. Each CDR3 is given with its conserved first and last residue. D genes are given only for firm matches. Clone size, where shown, is once, few, many, or a class for clones that have expanded.

>TRBJ2-5|NA|NA|TRBV15
CATSRDEAETQYF
TGTGCCACCAGCAGAGATGAGGCAGAGACCCAGTACTTC
>TRBJ1-2|NA|NA|TRBV7-9
CASSLFPAGYGYTF
TGTGCCAGCAGCTTATTCCCCGCAGGCTATGGCTACACCTTC
>TRBJ1-5|NA|TRBD1|TRBV7-2
CASSPGQGLQPQHF
TGTGCCAGCAGCCCGGGACAGGGACTTCAGCCCCAGCATTTT
>TRBJ2-7|NA|TRBD2|TRBV5-1
CASTSGLAGLYEQYF
TGCGCCAGCACCTCGGGACTAGCGGGGCTCTACGAGCAGTACTTC
>TRBJ2-7|medium-sized|TRBD2|TRBV5-6
CASSLPGLAGGAYEQYF
TGTGCCAGCAGCCTTCCCGGACTAGCGGGGGGGGCTTACGAGCAGTACTTC
>TRBJ2-3|NA|TRBD2|TRBV6-5
CASTATSGGRDTQYF
TGTGCCAGCACCGCGACTAGCGGGGGTCGAGATACGCAGTATTTT
>TRBJ1-2|NA|NA|TRBV7-3
CASSFTPGTHDGYTF
TGTGCCAGCAGCTTTACTCCGGGGACACACGATGGCTACACCTTC
>TRBJ2-1|NA|TRBD2|TRBV11-2
CASSESGGPYNEQFF
TGTGCCAGCAGCGAGAGCGGGGGGCCCTACAATGAGCAGTTCTTC
>TRBJ2-6|NA|NA|TRBV5-1
CASSSVGARGANVLTF
TGCGCCAGCAGCTCCGTGGGCGCAAGGGGGGCCAACGTCCTGACTTTC
>TRBJ2-3|NA|NA|TRBV2
CASSGGQTSTDTQYF
TGTGCCAGCAGTGGGGGGCAAACTAGCACAGATACGCAGTATTTT
>TRBJ2-3|NA|NA|TRBV2
CASRLQSTDTQYF
TGTGCCAGCAGGTTACAAAGCACAGATACGCAGTATTTT
>TRBJ2-5|NA|TRBD1|TRBV4-1
CASSRGSGTGTETQYF
TGCGCCAGCAGCCGGGGCTCCGGGACAGGGACAGAGACCCAGTACTTC
>TRBJ2-5|NA|TRBD1|TRBV5-6
CASSFSGTGGRETQYF
TGTGCCAGCAGCTTTTCCGGGACAGGGGGCAGGGAGACCCAGTACTTC
>TRBJ2-1|NA|NA|TRBV5-4
CASSGGTVTEQFF
TGTGCCAGCAGCGGCGGGACAGTCACTGAGCAGTTCTTC
>TRBJ2-3|NA|TRBD2|TRBV3-1/TRBV3-2
CASSQRGGAGLYTQYF
TGTGCCAGCAGCCAACGCGGGGGGGCGGGGTTGTATACGCAGTATTTT
>TRBJ2-7|NA|TRBD1|TRBV9
CASSLGTGPYEQYF
TGTGCCAGCAGCCTAGGGACAGGGCCCTACGAGCAGTACTTC
>TRBJ1-5|medium-sized|NA|TRBV12-5
CASGLPSPGTPFQPQHF
TGTGCTAGTGGTTTGCCTTCCCCCGGGACTCCCTTTCAGCCCCAGCATTTT
>TRBJ2-5|NA|TRBD1|TRBV9
CASSVQQGAQETQYF
TGTGCCAGCAGCGTCCAACAGGGGGCTCAGGAGACCCAGTACTTC
>TRBJ1-3|NA|NA|TRBV4-2
CASRETYSGNTIYF
TGTGCCAGCAGGGAGACCTACTCTGGAAACACCATATATTTT
>TRBJ2-6|NA|NA|TRBV5-6
CASSFVSYSGANVLTF
TGTGCCAGCAGCTTCGTCAGTTACTCTGGGGCCAACGTCCTGACTTTC
>TRBJ2-7|NA|NA|TRBV3-1/TRBV3-2
CASSRGIGHEQYF
TGTGCCAGCTCCCGGGGGATCGGTCACGAGCAGTACTTC
>TRBJ2-7|NA|NA|TRBV18
CASSPDRFYEQYF
TGTGCCAGCTCACCCGACAGGTTCTACGAGCAGTACTTC
>TRBJ1-1|NA|TRBD1|TRBV5-1
CASSAGTGGLEAFF
TGCGCCAGCAGCGCCGGGACAGGCGGGTTGGAAGCTTTCTTT
>TRBJ2-5|few|TRBD2|TRBV7-9
CASSESSGGRVETQYF
TGTGCCAGCAGCGAGTCTAGCGGGGGGCGCGTGGAGACCCAGTACTTC
>TRBJ2-2|NA|NA|TRBV29-1
CSVADDSRGANTGELFF
TGCAGCGTTGCTGACGACTCGCGCGGGGCTAACACCGGGGAGCTGTTTTTT
>TRBJ2-3|NA|TRBD2|TRBV18
CASSPASGGADTQYF
TGTGCCAGCTCACCAGCTAGCGGGGGTGCAGATACGCAGTATTTT
>TRBJ1-3|medium-sized|TRBD1|TRBV9
CASSATGGVNTIYF
TGTGCCAGCAGCGCTACAGGGGGCGTAAACACCATATATTTT
>TRBJ2-7|NA|TRBD2|TRBV6-6
CASSYSSGGYEQYF
TGTGCCAGCAGTTATTCCAGCGGGGGTTACGAGCAGTACTTC
>TRBJ1-2|once|NA|TRBV4-2
CASSQEYLPNYGYTF
TGTGCCAGCAGCCAAGAGTATCTACCCAACTATGGCTACACCTTC
>TRBJ1-1|NA|NA|TRBV12-3/TRBV12-4
CASILPPGVSAFF
TGTGCCAGCATCTTACCCCCAGGGGTGTCGGCTTTCTTT
>TRBJ2-3|NA|TRBD2|TRBV7-6
CASSRARGVRGDRTDTQYF
TGTGCCAGCAGCCGAGCCCGGGGGGTGCGGGGGGACCGCACAGATACGCAGTATTTT
>TRBJ1-1|few|TRBD1|TRBV5-4
CASSLDGQGAFF
TGTGCCAGCAGCTTGGATGGACAGGGAGCTTTCTTT
>TRBJ2-3|NA|NA|TRBV5-4
CASSFPAGAEDTQYF
TGTGCCAGCAGCTTCCCGGCGGGGGCGGAAGATACGCAGTATTTT
>TRBJ1-1|once|NA|TRBV5-1
CASSLLQQNTEAFF
TGCGCCAGCAGCTTGTTACAGCAGAACACTGAAGCTTTCTTT
>TRBJ2-7|NA|NA|TRBV11-2
CASSLAVRDYEQYF
TGTGCCAGCAGCTTAGCGGTCCGCGACTACGAGCAGTACTTC
>TRBJ2-1|NA|TRBD2|TRBV14
CASSHLSGGAGNEQFF
TGTGCCAGCAGCCATCTTAGCGGGGGGGCAGGCAATGAGCAGTTCTTC
>TRBJ1-4|NA|NA|TRBV2
CASRPPQGGVFF
TGTGCCAGCAGGCCGCCACAGGGAGGGGTGTTTTTT
>TRBJ1-1|NA|NA|TRBV6-5
CASSLDRFGTEAFF
TGTGCCAGCAGTCTCGACAGGTTCGGGACTGAAGCTTTCTTT
>TRBJ2-3|NA|TRBD2|TRBV10-2
CASSGGGAVTQYF
TGCGCCAGCAGTGGCGGGGGGGCGGTTACGCAGTATTTT
>TRBJ2-7|once|TRBD2|TRBV25-1
CASSIAGDYSYEQYF
TGTGCCAGCAGTATAGCGGGTGATTACTCCTACGAGCAGTACTTC
>TRBJ2-3|NA|TRBD2|TRBV19
CASSIGLAGTDTQYF
TGTGCCAGTAGTATAGGACTAGCGGGAACAGATACGCAGTATTTT
>TRBJ2-7|NA|NA|TRBV5-8
CASSPGTSLLDEQYF
TGTGCCAGCAGCCCCGGGACTTCGCTCCTTGACGAGCAGTACTTC